These 31 T cell receptor beta chains originate from one sample sequenced in a study of T cell clones after liver transplantation (dated by TCRdb to between 2018 and 2021). The library was built by means of the immunoSEQ multiplex PCR assay. TCRdb stores this immuneACCESS table with in-frame sequences only. Part of the clones is absent; in the studies checked, under half of the shortfall reflects unresolved V genes, and no reason is known for the rest. This sample is represented by around 97,000 clones; around 84% of them were singletons. The ten largest clones represent approximately 2.8% of the sample. The sequences come from CD4+ T cells from blood, collected around 44 months after liver transplant. The source is a human patient who received a liver transplant. Following a transplant, some T cells may be graft donor cells, not patient cells.

A note on this clone: Its ends do not fully match the called genes, so a read error is possible. The V call is TRBV5-1, the J call TRBJ2-4, with D perhaps TRBD2 (6 bases). The length of the CDR3 is 17 residues. CDR1 is SGHRS, CDR2 YFSETQ, per germline. CDR3 residues: CACRRGGGIEAKNIQYF. CDR3 coding DNA: TGCGCCTGCAGGAGGGGAGGCGGGATCGAAGCCAAAAACATTCAGTACTTC.

The chain employs TRBV10-1 and TRBJ1-5, with no clear D. V was pared by 2 bases and J by 3 bases, with 8 bases between. Per the germline V gene, CDR1 is WNHNN and CDR2 is SYGVQD (reference sequence). The CDR3 is 14 amino acids. CDR3: CASSEQAINQPQHF. The CDR3 nucleotides are TGCGCCAGCAGTGAGCAGGCTATCAATCAGCCCCAGCATTTT.

This chain uses TRBV4-2 with TRBJ2-1, with 9 bases fitting TRBD2. The CDR3 extends over 17 amino acids. The J segment lost 0 bases and the V segment lost 1 base, leaving 4 bases of the junction unmatched. The V gene's germline CDR1 is LGHNA and CDR2 YNFKEQ. The CDR3 nucleotides are TGTGCCAGCAGCCAAGGGCTTAGCGGGAGCTCCTACAATGAGCAGTTCTTC. This gives the protein CASSQGLSGSSYNEQFF.

The chain uses TRBV27 and TRBJ2-7, with D possibly TRBD1 on 6 matching bases. The V gene lost 3 bases and the J gene lost 2 bases, with 11 bases spanning the gap. Germline CDR1 MNHEY, CDR2 SMNVEV (reference sequence). The CDR3 is 14 amino acids. CDR3 DNA sequence: TGTGCCAGCAGTTTCAACAGGGACACCTACGAGCAGTACTTC. Translating it yields CASSFNRDTYEQYF.

The chain couples TRBV6-1 to TRBJ1-1, with D possibly being TRBD1 (6 bases). The germline V gene has CDR1 MNHNS and CDR2 SASEGT. This CDR3 has 14 amino acids. With 3 bases removed from V and 6 bases from J, the gap between germline ends came to 14 bases. CDR3 residues: CASSDIIQGAEAFF. CDR3 DNA: TGTGCCAGCAGTGACATTATACAGGGCGCTGAAGCTTTCTTT.

The CDR3 DNA sequence: TGTGCCAGTAGTAACGCGGATGGCTACAATGAGCAGTTCTTC. Protein product: CASSNADGYNEQFF. The V call is TRBV19, the J call TRBJ2-1, with D unresolved. Germline-derived CDR1 and CDR2 are LNHDA and SQIVND (reference sequence). CDR3 size: 14 residues. V gave up 4 bases and J gave up 3 bases, with 10 bases separating them.

The CDR3 is CASSTLTDQPQHF. CDR3 sequence (DNA): TGTGCCAGTAGTACGTTGACCGATCAGCCCCAGCATTTT. The chain employs TRBV19 and TRBJ1-5; no clear D. The CDR3 spans 13 residues. Trimming took 4 bases from V and 5 from J, leaving 9 bases between them. Germline lookup yields CDR1 LNHDA and CDR2 SQIVND (reference sequence).

This clone was recorded once. In DNA, the CDR3 is TGTGCCAGCAGTGGACTAGCGGAGACCCAGTACTTC. It translates to CASSGLAETQYF. The chain links TRBV2 to TRBJ2-5; 8 bases map to TRBD2. Germline V gene data show CDR1 as SNHLY and CDR2 as FYNNEI. The CDR3 covers 12 residues. Germline trimming cut 4 bases from V and 5 bases from J; bases unmatched to any gene: 0.

This chain joins TRBV7-9 and TRBJ2-2; D not resolved. Germline assignment: CDR1 SEHNR and CDR2 FQNEAQ (reference sequence). V was trimmed by 1 base and J by 7 bases, leaving 10 bases between them. CDR3 size: 14 residues. The CDR3 DNA reads TGTGCCAGCAGCTTAGACGGGCGAGGCGGGGAGCTGTTTTTT. This gives the protein CASSLDGRGGELFF.

V usage is TRBV7-2 and J usage is TRBJ2-5; D perhaps matches TRBD2 (6 bases). The CDR3 consists of 14 residues. Trimming took 0 bases from V and 5 from J, leaving 10 bases between them. Germline values: CDR1 SGHTA, CDR2 FQGNSA. In DNA form, the CDR3 reads TGTGCCAGCAGCTTAGCGCGCGGGACGGAGACCCAGTACTTC. Encoded protein: CASSLARGTETQYF.

This clone is a singleton in its sample. This chain uses TRBV6-5 with TRBJ2-1; D unresolved. The CDR3 spans 15 residues. The germline V gene encodes CDR1 MNHEY and CDR2 SVGAGI. The V end lost 5 bases, the J end lost 0 bases, and 11 bases lay between the germline ends. CDR3 sequence reads: CASSPRWSSYNEQFF. The DNA for the CDR3 is TGTGCCAGCAGTCCCCGGTGGAGCTCCTACAATGAGCAGTTCTTC.

V and J are TRBV7-8 and TRBJ2-7; no clear D. The ends were cut back, 5 bases at V and 6 bases at J, with 8 bases in the middle. This CDR3 is 11 amino acids long. Looked up from germline, CDR1 is SGHVS and CDR2 is FQNEAQ. The CDR3 here is CASSLLLEQYF. For the CDR3, the DNA is TGTGCCAGCAGCCTCCTCCTCGAGCAGTACTTC.

The gene calls are TRBV14 and TRBJ1-1; a weak D match, TRBD1 (6 bases). Trimming removed 3 bases at V and 6 bases at J, with 20 bases between. Germline CDR1 reads SGHDN; CDR2 reads FVKESK. The CDR3 consists of 16 residues. This CDR3 is CASSQPQGTVAAEAFF. The CDR3 bases are TGTGCCAGCAGCCAGCCACAGGGCACAGTTGCCGCTGAAGCTTTCTTT. Drawing the rest from reference TRBV14 and TRBJ1-1, the complete variable domain is EAGVTQFPSHSVIEKGQTVTLRCDPISGHDNLYWYRRVMGKEIKFLLHFVKESKQDESGMPNNRFLAERTGGTYSTLKVQPAELEDSGVYFCASSQPQGTVAAEAFFGQGTRLTVV.

V gene TRBV19 combines with J gene TRBJ1-4; no reliable D call. V was pared by 5 bases and J by 0 bases, with 13 bases between. The germline gives CDR1 LNHDA, CDR2 SQIVND (reference sequence). The CDR3 sequence is 16 residues long. CDR3 in DNA: TGTGCCAGTAGTCCCGGTTCCCAAGCAACTAATGAAAAACTGTTTTTT. This sequence encodes CASSPGSQATNEKLFF.

The gene calls are TRBV7-9 and TRBJ2-5; TRBD1 is a possible D gene (6 bases). Germline CDR1 is SEHNR and CDR2 is FQNEAQ (reference sequence). Trimming removed 5 bases at V and 5 bases at J, with 6 bases between. This CDR3 has 11 residues. CDR3 sequence: CASSTGETQYF. The CDR3 DNA sequence: TGTGCCAGCAGCACAGGGGAGACCCAGTACTTC.

The V and J genes are TRBV27 and TRBJ2-7, with no clear D. Germline V gene data show CDR1 as MNHEY and CDR2 as SMNVEV (reference sequence). CDR3 size: 14 residues. V was pared by 4 bases and J by 4 bases, with 14 bases between. Here the CDR3 reads CASSSFPVGYEQYF. CDR3 coding DNA: TGTGCCAGCAGTTCCTTTCCCGTAGGGTACGAGCAGTACTTC.

This clone was seen only a few times. J is TRBJ1-2 and V is TRBV11-2; D ambiguous. The CDR3 has 12 amino acids. Per germline, CDR1 SGHAT and CDR2 FQNNGV. V lost 5 bases and J lost 8, with 12 bases in between. The DNA of the CDR3 is TGTGCCAGCAGCCCAAGTACGGCAGGCTACACCTTC. It encodes CASSPSTAGYTF.

This chain links TRBV6-5 with TRBJ1-3; 7 bases match TRBD1. V lost 6 bases and J lost 1; bases outside the gene matches: 3. Germline V gives CDR1 MNHEY, CDR2 SVGAGI. The CDR3 length is 14 residues. The CDR3 DNA follows: TGTGCCAGCAGGGACAGGTTTTCTGGAAACACCATATATTTT. It yields the protein CASRDRFSGNTIYF.

The V and J genes are TRBV9 and TRBJ1-2; D possibly corresponds to TRBD1 (6 bases). CDR1 is SGDLS and CDR2 is YYNGEE in the germline V gene. CDR3 length equals 17 residues. Trimming shortened V by 0 bases and J by 2 bases, and 17 bases separated the two germline ends. This CDR3 is CASSVEVHSRGNYGYTF. CDR3 DNA sequence: TGTGCCAGCAGCGTAGAGGTGCACTCAAGGGGGAACTATGGCTACACCTTC.

This clone showed up just once. V and J are TRBV4-2 and TRBJ1-2; D ambiguous. Trimming stripped 1 base from V and 5 bases from J, with 20 bases between. This CDR3 spans 17 amino acids. Germline V gene lookup returns CDR1 LGHNA and CDR2 YNFKEQ. The CDR3 protein is CASSQGATAQYIYGYTF. CDR3 DNA: TGTGCCAGCAGCCAAGGTGCCACAGCACAGTACATTTATGGCTACACCTTC.

This sequence joins TRBV10-2 and TRBJ2-5; tentative D call: TRBD2 (7 bases). Germline V gene sequence: CDR1 WSHSY, CDR2 SAAADI. Trimming cost V 7 bases and J 2 bases, with 14 bases left between them. The CDR3 loop spans 14 amino acids. CDR3 nucleotide sequence: TGCGCCAGCAAGGGAGGGGGACCTCAAGAGACCCAGTACTTC. Translated: CASKGGGPQETQYF.

This chain uses TRBV5-6 with TRBJ2-2; no reliable D call. Trimming took 4 bases from V and 1 from J, leaving 8 bases between them. The germline gives CDR1 SGHDT, CDR2 YYEEEE. The CDR3 is made up of 14 amino acids. The CDR3 sequence: CASSLRRNTGELFF. CDR3 DNA sequence: TGTGCCAGCAGCCTCCGCAGGAACACCGGGGAGCTGTTTTTT.

The chain joins TRBV5-1 to TRBJ2-6; perhaps D is TRBD1 or TRBD2 (6 bases each). The length of the CDR3 is 17 residues. Trimming left V 4 bases short and J 0 bases short, with 14 bases between. From germline, CDR1 is SGHRS and CDR2 YFSETQ. CDR3 DNA sequence: TGCGCCAGCAGCCCGGGGGCAGGCACCTCTGGGGCCAACGTCCTGACTTTC. Translating gives CASSPGAGTSGANVLTF.

This clone has a handful of counts. The V call is TRBV4-1, the J call TRBJ1-4, with 9 bases identical to TRBD1. The CDR3 length is 17 residues. The J segment lost 4 bases and the V segment lost 10 bases, leaving 16 bases of the junction unmatched. Germline V CDR1 and CDR2: MGHRA, YSYEKL. The CDR3 loop reads CAILTLTDRGGNEKLFF. For the CDR3, the DNA is TGCGCCATCCTGACCCTTACAGACAGGGGGGGTAATGAAAAACTGTTTTTT.

This clone was recorded a few times. The chain couples TRBV14 to TRBJ1-2; tentative D call: TRBD1 (5 bases). V was pared by 3 bases and J by 1 base, with 18 bases between. This CDR3 comprises 17 residues. Germline CDR1 is SGHDN and CDR2 is FVKESK. DNA of the CDR3: TGTGCCAGCAGCCACCCGGGGACCCAGAGCCTTAACTATGGCTACACCTTC. Amino acids: CASSHPGTQSLNYGYTF.

V and J are TRBV15 and TRBJ2-7, with unresolved D. This CDR3 has 10 amino acids. V was shortened by 8 bases and J by 4 bases, with 6 bases between the two germline ends. Germline V gene lookup returns CDR1 LNHNV and CDR2 YYDKDF (reference sequence). Written as DNA, the CDR3 is TGTGCCACCCCTCGGTACGAGCAGTACTTC. Residues: CATPRYEQYF.

This clone showed up just a few times. The chain links TRBV20-1 to TRBJ1-1; no clear D gene. Germline values: CDR1 DFQATT, CDR2 SNEGSKA (reference sequence). The CDR3 loop spans 11 amino acids. V was shortened by 5 bases and J by 1 base, with 5 bases between the two germline ends. The CDR3 sequence: CSAPRNTEAFF. The CDR3 DNA follows: TGCAGTGCTCCCCGGAACACTGAAGCTTTCTTT.

This sequence joins TRBV30 and TRBJ1-2; the D gene is possibly TRBD1 (5 bases). This CDR3 is 13 amino acids long. Germline V gene data show CDR1 as GTSNPN and CDR2 as SVGIG (reference sequence). V was cut by 4 bases and J by 5 bases, with 14 bases left in between. CDR3 in DNA: TGTGCCTGGAAGGCAGGGAGGGGTTATGGCTACACCTTC. Translation: CAWKAGRGYGYTF.

V and J are TRBV5-6 and TRBJ1-1; perhaps TRBD1 as D (6 bases). Germline CDR1 is SGHDT and CDR2 is YYEEEE. Trimming removed 2 bases from V and 0 bases from J, with 11 bases in between. This CDR3 contains 15 residues. The CDR3 DNA reads TGTGCCAGCAGCTTCAGGGACAAAGTGAACACTGAAGCTTTCTTT. Its protein is CASSFRDKVNTEAFF.

The chain links TRBV30 to TRBJ1-1; D remains unclear. The CDR3 extends over 14 amino acids. Germline CDR1 is GTSNPN and CDR2 is SVGIG (reference sequence). The ends were cut back, 0 bases at V and 3 bases at J, with 11 bases in the middle. The CDR3, as DNA: TGTGCCTGGAGTGTAGCGGGTATGGACACTGAAGCTTTCTTT. Protein product: CAWSVAGMDTEAFF. The whole variable domain, remainder taken from reference TRBV30 and TRBJ1-1, is SQTIHQWPATLVQPVGSPLSLECTVEGTSNPNLYWYRQAAGRGLQLLFYSVGIGQISSEVPQNLSASRPQDRQFILSSKKLLLSDSGFYLCAWSVAGMDTEAFFGQGTRLTVV.

The chain couples TRBV6-5 to TRBJ2-2; 12 nucleotides line up with TRBD2. This CDR3 region has 15 residues. With 6 bases clipped from V and 4 bases from J, the junction kept 3 bases outside the gene matches. Germline CDR1 and CDR2: MNHEY and SVGAGI. The CDR3 loop is CASRRLAGATGELFF. The CDR3 DNA reads as TGTGCCAGCAGGCGACTAGCGGGAGCCACCGGGGAGCTGTTTTTT.